This record concerns one T cell receptor beta chain sequence. V lost 0 bases and J lost 10, with 17 bases in between. Germline CDR1 SGHKS, CDR2 YYEKEE (reference sequence). CDR3 length: 15 residues. Libraries were prepared by immunoSEQ multiplex PCR; TCRdb keeps only in-frame clonotypes and omits some of them. The table has roughly 200,000 clones, about 90% seen once; the top ten hold 1.5% to 2%. This record belongs to a study of control samples from healthy donors and cancer patients. The chain is built from TRBV5-5 and TRBJ2-1, with D possibly matching TRBD2 (7 bases). This clonotype was obtained from a man younger than 45 in good health. Sequences were obtained from blood. The CDR3 spells CASSLADRGALEQFF. CDR3 in DNA: TGTGCCAGCAGCTTGGCAGATCGGGGGGCCCTCGAGCAGTTCTTC.